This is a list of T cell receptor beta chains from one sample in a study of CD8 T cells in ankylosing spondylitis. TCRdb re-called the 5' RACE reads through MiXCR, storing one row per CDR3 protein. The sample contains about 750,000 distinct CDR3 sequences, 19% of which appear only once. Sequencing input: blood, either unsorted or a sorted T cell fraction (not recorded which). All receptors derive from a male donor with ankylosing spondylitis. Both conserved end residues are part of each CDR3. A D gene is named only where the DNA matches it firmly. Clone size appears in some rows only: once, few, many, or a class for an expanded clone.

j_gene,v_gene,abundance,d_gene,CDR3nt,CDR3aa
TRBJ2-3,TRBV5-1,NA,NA,TGCGCCAGCAGCTTGCTCGCGGAGTCAGATACGCAGTATTTT,CASSLLAESDTQYF
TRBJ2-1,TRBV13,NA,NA,TGTGCCAGCAGCTTAGGCCCATCTGTAGATGAGCAGTTCTTC,CASSLGPSVDEQFF
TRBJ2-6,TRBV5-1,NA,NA,TGCGCCAGCAGCTTGTCGCTCTTCACCTCTGGGGCCAACGTCCTGACTTTC,CASSLSLFTSGANVLTF
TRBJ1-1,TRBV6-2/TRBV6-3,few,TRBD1,TGTGCCAGCAGTTACCGCGGGCAGGGGGGTACTGAAGCTTTCTTT,CASSYRGQGGTEAFF
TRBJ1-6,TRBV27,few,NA,TGTGCCAGCAGTTTAGGTGGTCAGTACTATTCACCCCTCCACTTT,CASSLGGQYYSPLHF
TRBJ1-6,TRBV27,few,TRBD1,TGTGCCAGCAGTTCAAGACAGGGGGCGTTGTTTCCGACATTGGGGGGTAATTCACCCCTCCACTTT,CASSSRQGALFPTLGGNSPLHF
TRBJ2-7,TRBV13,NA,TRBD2,TGTGCCAGCAGCCCCCGGACTAGCGAGGGTGAAGAGCAGTACTTC,CASSPRTSEGEEQYF
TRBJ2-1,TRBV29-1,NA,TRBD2,TGCAGCGTGGACCTAGCGGGAGGGGGAGGCTCCTACAATGAGCAGTTCTTC,CSVDLAGGGGSYNEQFF
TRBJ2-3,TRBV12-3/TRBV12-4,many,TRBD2,TGTGCCAGCACCCGACTAGCGGGGGGGGGTCACACAGATACGCAGTATTTT,CASTRLAGGGHTDTQYF
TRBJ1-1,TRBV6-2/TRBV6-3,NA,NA,TGTGCCAGCAGTTACTCGATTTTGGTAGACACTGAAGCTTTCTTT,CASSYSILVDTEAFF
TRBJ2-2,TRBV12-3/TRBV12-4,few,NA,TGTGCCAGCAGTCCTTTTCTGTACACCGGGGAGCTGTTTTTT,CASSPFLYTGELFF
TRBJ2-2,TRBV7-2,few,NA,TGTGCCAGCAGCTTAAGTGTCGACACCGGGGAGCTGTTTTTT,CASSLSVDTGELFF
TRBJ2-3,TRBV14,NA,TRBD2,TGTGCCAGCAGCCAAGAAACAGCGGGAGTCGATACGCAGTATTTT,CASSQETAGVDTQYF
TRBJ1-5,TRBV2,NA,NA,TGTGCCAGCCATATCGGAGGATTACAGCCCCAGCATTTT,CASHIGGLQPQHF
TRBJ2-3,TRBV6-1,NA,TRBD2,TGTGCCAGCAGCCGACTAGCGGGACTGAATACGCAGTATTTT,CASSRLAGLNTQYF
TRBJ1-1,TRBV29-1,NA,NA,TGCAGCGCACGAACGGGACCCACGGAGGCTGAAGCTTTCTTT,CSARTGPTEAEAFF
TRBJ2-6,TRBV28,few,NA,TGTGCCAGCGGAGAGGTATCCTTCGTAGCGTCTGGGGCCAACGTCCTGACTTTC,CASGEVSFVASGANVLTF
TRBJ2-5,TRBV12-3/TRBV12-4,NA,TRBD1,TGTGCCAGCACCAGGACAGGGGTGGAGACCCAGTACTTC,CASTRTGVETQYF
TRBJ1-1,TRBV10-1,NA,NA,TGCGCCAGCTCAAGTAGGGGGGCGCCAACTGAAGCTTTCTTT,CASSSRGAPTEAFF
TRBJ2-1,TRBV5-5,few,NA,TGTGCCAGCAGCTTGGTTCAGGGTGGGAACAATGAGCAGTTCTTC,CASSLVQGGNNEQFF
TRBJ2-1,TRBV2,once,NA,TGTGCCAGCGGGTCAAGGGGGGGGGATACTGAGCAGTTCTTC,CASGSRGGDTEQFF
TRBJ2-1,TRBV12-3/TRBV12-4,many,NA,TGTGCCAGCAGTTTTTTTAGGGGGGGTAATGAGCAGTTCTTC,CASSFFRGGNEQFF
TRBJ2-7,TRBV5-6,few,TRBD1,TGTGCCAGCAGCCTCTACCCGGGACAGGGCTACGAGCAGTACTTC,CASSLYPGQGYEQYF
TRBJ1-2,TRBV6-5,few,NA,TGTGCCAGCAGTTACAAAGGGACGGACTACACCTTC,CASSYKGTDYTF
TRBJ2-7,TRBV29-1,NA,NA,TGCAGCGTTGTTATACAGGGTTACGAGCAGTACTTC,CSVVIQGYEQYF
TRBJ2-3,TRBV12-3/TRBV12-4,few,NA,TGTGCCAGCAGTTTCAAGGATACGCAGTATTTT,CASSFKDTQYF
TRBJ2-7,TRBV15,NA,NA,TGTGCCACCAGCAGAGAGGTTGTCAGCTATTACGAGCAGTACTTC,CATSREVVSYYEQYF
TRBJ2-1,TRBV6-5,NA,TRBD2,TGTGCCAGCAGTGCCTCGACTAGCGGGGGGGCCCTTGAGCAGTTCTTC,CASSASTSGGALEQFF
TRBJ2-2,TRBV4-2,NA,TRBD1,TGTGCCAGCAGCCAAGGGGGGACAGGTAACACCGGGGAGCTGTTTTTT,CASSQGGTGNTGELFF
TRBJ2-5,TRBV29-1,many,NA,TGCAGCGCAGACCAGGGTATCCAAGAGACCCAGTACTTC,CSADQGIQETQYF
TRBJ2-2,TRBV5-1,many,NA,TGCGCCAGCAGCGTTACGTACAGGGCCGACACCGGGGAGCTGTTTTTT,CASSVTYRADTGELFF
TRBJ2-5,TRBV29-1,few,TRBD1,TGCAGCGTCGCCGGGACAGGGTACCAAGAGACCCAGTACTTC,CSVAGTGYQETQYF
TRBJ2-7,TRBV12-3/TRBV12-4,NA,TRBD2,TGTGCCAGCAGTGCAGGACTAGCGGGATGGTCTGCCGGCGAGCAGTACTTC,CASSAGLAGWSAGEQYF
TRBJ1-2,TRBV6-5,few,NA,TGTGCCAGCAGTTATGTCAATGGGAATGGCTACACCTTC,CASSYVNGNGYTF
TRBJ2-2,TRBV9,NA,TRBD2,TGTGCCAGCAGTCCCTCGGGAGGTGGGGAGCTGTTTTTT,CASSPSGGGELFF
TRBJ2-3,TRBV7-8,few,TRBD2,TGTGCCAGCAGCTACTTAGGACTAGCGGAACACACAGATACGCAGTATTTT,CASSYLGLAEHTDTQYF
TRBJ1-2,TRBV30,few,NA,TGTGCCTGGGGAGTCCCAGGGGTGAACTATGGCTACACCTTC,CAWGVPGVNYGYTF
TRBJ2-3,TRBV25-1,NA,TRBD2,TGTGCCAGCGGGGAGCTAGCGGGAAGCACAGATACGCAGTATTTT,CASGELAGSTDTQYF
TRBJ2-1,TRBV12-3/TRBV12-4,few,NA,TGTGCCAGCAGTTCCTGGAGGGGGAGCTCCTACAATGAGCAGTTCTTC,CASSSWRGSSYNEQFF
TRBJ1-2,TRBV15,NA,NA,TGTGCCACCAGCAGACAGGAGGTCTCTAACTATGGCTACACCTTC,CATSRQEVSNYGYTF
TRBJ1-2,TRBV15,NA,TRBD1,TGTGCCACCAGAATACAGGGGTCCCCGGGTGGCTACACCTTC,CATRIQGSPGGYTF
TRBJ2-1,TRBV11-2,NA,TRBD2,TGTGCCAGCAGCTCTCCGGGACTAGCGGATCGTCTCTCCTACAATGAGCAGTTCTTC,CASSSPGLADRLSYNEQFF